This TCR beta chain stems from a study of blood T cells in healthy people across ages. Overall study context: Capture by template switching was about one barcoded beta molecule per two T cells. Findings and caveats of the study: With age, beta diversity per million T cells declined roughly linearly, significantly by 40 to 50.

Peripheral blood was drawn, ten milliliters per donor. Note on this clonotype: Its antigen is still unknown.

A second PCR, run for about 7 to 12 cycles, used a sample-barcoded 5' primer plus a J-beta primer mix. Researchers report that a template-switch adaptor with 12 random nucleotides tagged each cDNA molecule. TCRdb reprocessed the 5' RACE reads via MiXCR and lists one record per CDR3 protein. The sample lists about 1.6 million distinct CDR3 sequences, roughly a third seen once, with around 10% in the top ten. The source of this sequence is a woman younger than 45 in good health. The sequencing input was blood.

The CDR3 DNA reads TGTGCCAGCAGCTTAGGCGGGAGTCTTAGGGAGACCCAGTACTTC. It specifies CASSLGGSLRETQYF. The rearrangement uses TRBV11-2 and TRBJ2-7; 7 positions match TRBD2. The closer fit of TRBJ2-5 to the DNA end suggests the J call may be wrong. Germline values: CDR1 SGHAT, CDR2 FQNNGV. This CDR3 has 15 residues.